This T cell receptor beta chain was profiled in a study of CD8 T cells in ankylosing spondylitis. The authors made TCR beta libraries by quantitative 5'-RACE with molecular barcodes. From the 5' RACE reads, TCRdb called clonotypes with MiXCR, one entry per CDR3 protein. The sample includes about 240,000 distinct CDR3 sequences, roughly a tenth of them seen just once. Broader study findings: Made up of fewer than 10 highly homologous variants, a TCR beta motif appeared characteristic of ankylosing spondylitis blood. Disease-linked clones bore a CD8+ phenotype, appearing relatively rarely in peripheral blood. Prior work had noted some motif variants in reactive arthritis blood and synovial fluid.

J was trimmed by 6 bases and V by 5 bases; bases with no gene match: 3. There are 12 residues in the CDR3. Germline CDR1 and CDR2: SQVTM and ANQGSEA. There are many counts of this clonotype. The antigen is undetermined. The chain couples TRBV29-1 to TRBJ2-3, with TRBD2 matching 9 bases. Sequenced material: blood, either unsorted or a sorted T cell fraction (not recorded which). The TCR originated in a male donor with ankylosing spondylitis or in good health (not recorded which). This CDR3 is CSVSTSGDTQYF. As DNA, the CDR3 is TGCAGCGTTAGCACTAGCGGGGATACGCAGTATTTT.